The present entry profiles one T cell receptor beta chain with its context. These data originate in a study of sequential checkpoint blockade in melanoma. Study at large: After both sequences, patients received maintenance nivolumab.

The assay was immunoSEQ multiplex PCR, and TCRdb's table has in-frame clones only and misses some. The data hold about 8,400 clones, with roughly 90% observed a single time. Treatment denoted: randomized to nivolumab then ipilimumab (arm A) or the reverse (arm B). Sorted cells were live CD3+CD8+, lacking CD19 and CD56, from PBMCs. The receptor's source is a human donor with melanoma. Sequenced material: CD8+ T cells sorted from blood (inferred from file names), taken from a patient given nivolumab and ipilimumab in sequence.

CDR3 coding DNA: TGTGCCAGTAGTATAGGGAGAAATCGCCACGAGCAGTACTTC. Its translation: CASSIGRNRHEQYF. This chain connects TRBV19 to TRBJ2-7; no clear D gene. The V gene lost 1 base and the J gene lost 5 bases, with 12 bases spanning the gap. Germline CDR1 is LNHDA and CDR2 is SQIVND (reference sequence). This CDR3 region has 14 residues.